Listed below are T cell receptor beta chains from one sample, sequenced in a study of T cell repertoires in cytomegalovirus infection. No cognate antigen is known for these TCRs. MiXCR, run by TCRdb on the reads, gives a single entry per CDR3 protein. This sample yields about 830,000 distinct CDR3 sequences, of which around a third are seen a single time; 9.5% to 15% belongs to the top ten. Source: cultured CD8+ T cells from PBMCs, taken from culture after CMV antigen stimulation. Source of these receptors: a human donor in good health (CMV status not recorded). Some clones in this sample may be carry-over from other donors' samples. CDR3s leave out the opening cysteine and the closing phenylalanine or tryptophan. Fields, in order: J gene, V gene, clone size, D gene, CDR3 protein. The D gene is left open where the match is weak. Only some rows state a clone size, as once, few, many or a class for expanded clones.

j_call: TRBJ2-7
v_call: TRBV20-1
clone_size: -
d_call: -
cdr3_aa: SASSAEAYEQY

j_call: TRBJ2-1
v_call: TRBV7-6
clone_size: -
d_call: TRBD2
cdr3_aa: ASSLSPGLAGIYNEQF

j_call: TRBJ2-2
v_call: TRBV7-6
clone_size: -
d_call: -
cdr3_aa: ASSFAGSIGELF

j_call: TRBJ1-6
v_call: TRBV4-3
clone_size: many
d_call: TRBD1
cdr3_aa: ASSQHLTGLNSPLH

j_call: TRBJ2-3
v_call: TRBV15
clone_size: many
d_call: TRBD1
cdr3_aa: ATSTDRAATDTQY

j_call: TRBJ2-7
v_call: TRBV5-1
clone_size: -
d_call: TRBD1
cdr3_aa: ASSSGWTGSYEQY

j_call: TRBJ1-1
v_call: TRBV2
clone_size: -
d_call: TRBD1
cdr3_aa: ASSEARTGHTEAF

j_call: TRBJ2-2
v_call: TRBV12-3/TRBV12-4
clone_size: few
d_call: TRBD2
cdr3_aa: ASSFSSLAGNTGELF

j_call: TRBJ2-1
v_call: TRBV6-5
clone_size: few
d_call: -
cdr3_aa: ASSYGAINEQF

j_call: TRBJ1-5
v_call: TRBV12-3/TRBV12-4
clone_size: many
d_call: -
cdr3_aa: ASSFGVPAVPGNQPQH

j_call: TRBJ2-1
v_call: TRBV2
clone_size: few
d_call: -
cdr3_aa: AEGPGVSYNEQF

j_call: TRBJ2-5
v_call: TRBV6-1
clone_size: many
d_call: -
cdr3_aa: ASSETEGPQETQY

j_call: TRBJ1-4
v_call: TRBV7-8
clone_size: many
d_call: -
cdr3_aa: ASRRTVATNEKLF

j_call: TRBJ2-1
v_call: TRBV27
clone_size: -
d_call: TRBD2
cdr3_aa: ASSSRGAGGEQF

j_call: TRBJ1-6
v_call: TRBV4-1
clone_size: few
d_call: TRBD1
cdr3_aa: ASSQEAQGHSPLH

j_call: TRBJ2-3
v_call: TRBV4-3
clone_size: -
d_call: -
cdr3_aa: ASSQEIRDTQY

j_call: TRBJ1-6
v_call: TRBV6-4
clone_size: few
d_call: -
cdr3_aa: ASSPRGLYSPLH

j_call: TRBJ1-6
v_call: TRBV18
clone_size: -
d_call: TRBD1
cdr3_aa: ASSPDRGFSPLH

j_call: TRBJ2-1
v_call: TRBV7-8
clone_size: many
d_call: -
cdr3_aa: ASSLEGYEQF

j_call: TRBJ2-5
v_call: TRBV5-4
clone_size: few
d_call: TRBD1
cdr3_aa: ASSLLQDRGLETQY

j_call: TRBJ2-7
v_call: TRBV7-9
clone_size: -
d_call: -
cdr3_aa: ASSLGRTVYEQY

j_call: TRBJ2-3
v_call: TRBV27
clone_size: few
d_call: -
cdr3_aa: ASSFSSLASDTQY

j_call: TRBJ2-3
v_call: TRBV4-1
clone_size: -
d_call: -
cdr3_aa: ASSHPSLSSTDTQY

j_call: TRBJ1-6
v_call: TRBV28
clone_size: -
d_call: -
cdr3_aa: ASSLYSDRGVLRNSPLH

j_call: TRBJ1-5
v_call: TRBV15
clone_size: few
d_call: -
cdr3_aa: ATSRDGQSNQPQH

j_call: TRBJ2-1
v_call: TRBV7-4
clone_size: -
d_call: -
cdr3_aa: ASSLDYRQYNEQF

j_call: TRBJ1-4
v_call: TRBV7-4
clone_size: -
d_call: TRBD1
cdr3_aa: ASSMTGLYEKLF

j_call: TRBJ2-5
v_call: TRBV6-2/TRBV6-3
clone_size: few
d_call: TRBD1
cdr3_aa: ASSRLQGGQETQY

j_call: TRBJ2-3
v_call: TRBV27
clone_size: few
d_call: TRBD2
cdr3_aa: ASSLDSSGRSTDTQY

j_call: TRBJ1-2
v_call: TRBV12-3/TRBV12-4
clone_size: few
d_call: -
cdr3_aa: ASTEHMNYGYT

j_call: TRBJ1-6
v_call: TRBV4-1
clone_size: few
d_call: -
cdr3_aa: ASSGREYSPLH

j_call: TRBJ1-1
v_call: TRBV27
clone_size: -
d_call: TRBD1
cdr3_aa: ASGRTGNTEAF

j_call: TRBJ2-1
v_call: TRBV28
clone_size: -
d_call: TRBD2
cdr3_aa: ASSLLVASGVRNNEQF

j_call: TRBJ1-1
v_call: TRBV6-6
clone_size: -
d_call: TRBD1
cdr3_aa: ASSPQTGGTEAF

j_call: TRBJ2-1
v_call: TRBV6-6
clone_size: -
d_call: -
cdr3_aa: ASSYAPGTTLGHEQF

j_call: TRBJ1-2
v_call: TRBV28
clone_size: few
d_call: TRBD1
cdr3_aa: ASSLQRGADRGYGYT

j_call: TRBJ1-2
v_call: TRBV5-5
clone_size: once
d_call: -
cdr3_aa: ASSPDLDRNYGYT

j_call: TRBJ2-4
v_call: TRBV28
clone_size: -
d_call: -
cdr3_aa: ASSGAPAKNIQY

j_call: TRBJ2-5
v_call: TRBV7-9
clone_size: -
d_call: TRBD1
cdr3_aa: ASSSSPGTGIETQY

j_call: TRBJ2-2
v_call: TRBV19
clone_size: -
d_call: -
cdr3_aa: ASMRGAHTGELF

j_call: TRBJ1-2
v_call: TRBV27
clone_size: few
d_call: TRBD1
cdr3_aa: ASSLSPGGEGYGYT

j_call: TRBJ2-5
v_call: TRBV7-8
clone_size: many
d_call: -
cdr3_aa: ASSSLTGQETQY

j_call: TRBJ1-5
v_call: TRBV7-8
clone_size: many
d_call: -
cdr3_aa: ASSLSAGANQPQH

j_call: TRBJ2-7
v_call: TRBV12-3/TRBV12-4
clone_size: -
d_call: -
cdr3_aa: ATSSGLLEQY

j_call: TRBJ2-7
v_call: TRBV7-4
clone_size: -
d_call: TRBD2
cdr3_aa: ASSSSSGGNGYEQY

j_call: TRBJ2-2
v_call: TRBV6-1
clone_size: -
d_call: -
cdr3_aa: ASTRQPSRTGELF

j_call: TRBJ2-1
v_call: TRBV19
clone_size: -
d_call: TRBD1
cdr3_aa: ASSPGTVPRDEQF

j_call: TRBJ2-3
v_call: TRBV6-1
clone_size: -
d_call: -
cdr3_aa: ASSEATGTQY

j_call: TRBJ2-1
v_call: TRBV4-2
clone_size: few
d_call: -
cdr3_aa: ASSAGVPGHNEQF

j_call: TRBJ1-3
v_call: TRBV7-6
clone_size: few
d_call: -
cdr3_aa: ASSWARGSGNTIY

j_call: TRBJ2-7
v_call: TRBV20-1
clone_size: -
d_call: -
cdr3_aa: SASWPGLGIPYEQY

j_call: TRBJ1-1
v_call: TRBV4-3
clone_size: -
d_call: -
cdr3_aa: ASSPAGFPEAF

j_call: TRBJ2-1
v_call: TRBV12-3/TRBV12-4
clone_size: few
d_call: TRBD1
cdr3_aa: ASSHVPGQGNEQF

j_call: TRBJ1-6
v_call: TRBV6-1
clone_size: few
d_call: -
cdr3_aa: ASSEENGTGLNSPLH

j_call: TRBJ1-2
v_call: TRBV27
clone_size: -
d_call: -
cdr3_aa: ASSHSSGTLLYGYT

j_call: TRBJ1-1
v_call: TRBV12-3/TRBV12-4
clone_size: -
d_call: -
cdr3_aa: ASSFYGVNTEAF

j_call: TRBJ2-1
v_call: TRBV4-3
clone_size: few
d_call: TRBD1
cdr3_aa: ASSQENRGFYNEQF

j_call: TRBJ2-1
v_call: TRBV7-9
clone_size: -
d_call: -
cdr3_aa: ASSFNEGGNYNEQF